A single sample is the source of the 10 T cell receptor beta chains below, sequenced in a study of blood T cell repertoires in COVID-19. TCRdb's table, derived via immunoSEQ multiplex PCR, lists solely in-frame clones and lacks some. The sample consists of 330,000 or so clones, roughly 87% of them appearing once. Source material: peripheral blood. These receptors all stem from a woman aged 55-75 years with COVID-19, enrolled during active disease.

The CDR3 sequence is CASSRYSNTEAFF. CDR3 coding DNA: TGTGCCAGCAGTAGATACTCCAACACTGAAGCTTTCTTT. The rearrangement uses TRBV27 and TRBJ1-1, with D unresolved. The germline V gene has CDR1 MNHEY and CDR2 SMNVEV (reference sequence). This CDR3 is 13 amino acids long. The V and J ends lost 5 bases and 2 bases respectively, with 9 bases between them.

The chain is built from TRBV28 and TRBJ1-4; tentative D call: TRBD1 (5 bases). With 5 bases removed from V and 3 bases from J, the gap between germline ends came to 10 bases. CDR3 size: 14 residues. Germline lookup yields CDR1 MDHEN and CDR2 SYDVKM. Here the CDR3 reads CASSPGFANEKLFF. The CDR3 DNA is TGTGCCAGCAGTCCAGGGTTCGCTAATGAAAAACTGTTTTTT.

This chain joins TRBV5-1 and TRBJ2-1; TRBD2 agrees at 9 bases. Looked up from germline, CDR1 is SGHRS and CDR2 is YFSETQ. Trimming at V came to 5 bases and at J to 5 bases, leaving 5 bases not matched to a gene. The CDR3 extends over 14 amino acids. In DNA form, the CDR3 reads TGCGCCAGCAGTGTCGGCGGGGGGGACAATGAGCAGTTCTTC. This translates into CASSVGGGDNEQFF.

This clone occurred a few times. The sample has other DNA sequences that encode this CDR3 too. The gene calls are TRBV5-1 and TRBJ1-3, with D possibly matching TRBD1 (6 bases). From germline, CDR1 is SGHRS and CDR2 YFSETQ. V was trimmed by 4 bases and J by 0 bases, leaving 11 bases between them. The CDR3 contains 15 residues. CDR3 in amino acids: CASSPQGSSGNTIYF. CDR3 nucleotides: TGCGCCAGCAGCCCACAGGGCTCCTCTGGAAACACCATATATTTT.

The chain is built from TRBV10-3 and TRBJ1-4, with TRBD1 as a possible D gene (5 bases). The CDR3 totals 13 residues. The germline gives CDR1 ENHRY, CDR2 SYGVKD. Trimming stripped 4 bases from V and 6 bases from J, with 9 bases between. The CDR3 sequence is CAISGGEDEKLFF. The CDR3 DNA is TGTGCCATCAGTGGGGGGGAAGATGAAAAACTGTTTTTT.

The chain joins TRBV28 to TRBJ1-1; D uncertain. CDR1 is MDHEN, CDR2 SYDVKM, per germline. This CDR3 is built from 14 residues. V was clipped by 2 bases and J by 0 bases, with 7 bases between them. The CDR3 here is CASSLEQLNTEAFF. The CDR3 DNA sequence: TGTGCCAGCAGTTTAGAACAGTTGAACACTGAAGCTTTCTTT. Variable domain in full (rest from reference TRBV28 and TRBJ1-1): DVKVTQSSRYLVKRTGEKVFLECVQDMDHENMFWYRQDPGLGLRLIYFSYDVKMKEKGDIPEGYSVSREKKERFSLILESASTNQTSMYLCASSLEQLNTEAFFGQGTRLTVV.

V gene TRBV27 combines with J gene TRBJ2-4; 7 nucleotides match TRBD1. V trimming: 6 bases; J trimming: 2 bases; junction bases outside the gene matches: 4. CDR1 is MNHEY, CDR2 SMNVEV, per germline (reference sequence). This CDR3 has 14 residues. CDR3 residues: CASSTGATKNIQYF. The CDR3 DNA is TGTGCCAGCAGCACAGGGGCGACCAAAAACATTCAGTACTTC.

V gene TRBV5-1 combines with J gene TRBJ2-3; perhaps TRBD1 as D (7 bases). This CDR3 has 16 residues. The germline V and J ends were trimmed by 3 bases and 0 bases, with 14 bases remaining between them. Germline V gene sequence: CDR1 SGHRS, CDR2 YFSETQ. Here the CDR3 DNA reads TGCGCCAGCAGCTCGGGGGACAGACTTAGCACAGATACGCAGTATTTT. It is translated as CASSSGDRLSTDTQYF.

The chain combines TRBV6-4 with TRBJ2-7; the match to TRBD1 covers 7 bases. Germline CDR1 reads MRHNA; CDR2 reads SNTAGT. Trimming cost V 6 bases and J 1 base; bases outside gene matches: 6. The CDR3 spans 14 residues. The CDR3 protein is CASSPSGQSYEQYF. The CDR3 DNA follows: TGTGCCAGCAGCCCTTCGGGACAGTCCTACGAGCAGTACTTC.

In its sample, this clone was seen once. The chain uses TRBV5-1 and TRBJ2-5; 9 nucleotides line up with TRBD2. After removal of 0 bases from V and 4 bases from J, the junction contained 7 bases not matched to a gene. The CDR3 runs to 16 residues. The germline gives CDR1 SGHRS, CDR2 YFSETQ. DNA of the CDR3: TGCGCCAGCAGCTTGGAAGGGCGGGGGGGCCGAGAGACCCAGTACTTC. It yields the protein CASSLEGRGGRETQYF.